Each of the 10 T cell receptor beta chains below was sequenced from the same sample in a study of vaccination effects on CD4 cells after COVID-19. No antigen has been identified for these receptors. Only in-frame clones appear in the TCRdb table, and some are missing; sequencing was by immunoSEQ multiplex PCR. The table lists over 65,000 clones, approximately 71% of them singletons. When less than 11 days of culture had elapsed, CD4+ T cells were isolated. The input for sequencing was CD4+ T cells from PBMCs cultured without peptide, taken before COVID-19 vaccination. The receptors derive from a human donor who received a COVID-19 vaccine.

The chain has TRBV2 and TRBJ1-6; TRBD1 might be the D (6 bases). Germline values: CDR1 SNHLY, CDR2 FYNNEI. CDR3 length: 17 amino acids. V lost 1 base and J lost 0, with 10 bases in between. CDR3 bases: TGTGCCAGCAGTGAAGACAGGGAAAGCTCCTATAATTCACCCCTCCACTTT. Translation: CASSEDRESSYNSPLHF.

The rearrangement links TRBV24-1 to TRBJ1-2, with TRBD1 as a possible D gene (5 bases). Germline V lookup: CDR1 KGHDR, CDR2 SFDVKD. The CDR3 is 12 amino acids. V lost 2 bases and J lost 8, with 8 bases in between. CDR3: CATSDSGRGYTF. The CDR3 DNA follows: TGTGCCACCAGTGATTCAGGGCGCGGCTACACCTTC.

V gene TRBV30 combines with J gene TRBJ1-1; the D gene is possibly TRBD1 (6 bases). In germline, CDR1 is GTSNPN, CDR2 SVGIG (reference sequence). V was shortened by 5 bases and J by 1 base, with 17 bases between the two germline ends. CDR3 length: 15 amino acids. Here the CDR3 reads CAWGTKVRQNTEAFF. CDR3 in DNA: TGTGCCTGGGGGACAAAGGTCCGCCAGAACACTGAAGCTTTCTTT.

The rearrangement uses TRBV10-1 and TRBJ2-1, with D unresolved. Germline loops: CDR1 WNHNN, CDR2 SYGVQD (reference sequence). The germline V and J ends were trimmed by 0 bases and 7 bases, with 7 bases remaining between them. The CDR3 consists of 13 residues. Written as DNA, the CDR3 is TGCGCCAGCAGTGAGTCCAGCCGAAATGAGCAGTTCTTC. Its protein product is CASSESSRNEQFF.

As concerns this clone: This CDR3 fails to terminate in the conserved phenylalanine or tryptophan, so it likely reflects a read error. Because the CDR3's place on the DNA is in doubt, the DNA is left out and the CDR3 is given as listed by TCRdb. The genes are TRBV29-1 and TRBJ1-1; the table assigns TRBD1, which was not confirmed against the DNA. The CDR3 length is 11 residues, termini included. The V gene's germline CDR1 is SQVTM and CDR2 ANQGSEA. CDR3 sequence reads: CSVDMDSRFLV.

The V and J genes are TRBV2 and TRBJ1-5; a possible D gene is TRBD1 (6 bases). V was shortened by 3 bases and J by 7 bases, with 13 bases between the two germline ends. The CDR3 runs to 14 residues. Looked up from germline, CDR1 is SNHLY and CDR2 is FYNNEI. CDR3 sequence reads: CASSEQGFGQPQHF. The DNA of the CDR3 is TGTGCCAGCAGTGAGCAGGGGTTTGGACAGCCCCAGCATTTT.

The CDR3 is CASTGTVTYEQYV. In DNA form, the CDR3 reads TGTGCCAGCACCGGGACAGTCACCTACGAGCAGTACGTC. The chain links TRBV21-1 to TRBJ2-7; the table's D call, TRBD1, has no DNA check behind it. TRBV21-1 is an annotated pseudogene. The length of the CDR3 is 13 residues.

This sequence joins TRBV3-1 (or the pseudogene TRBV3-2) and TRBJ2-5, with no clear D. The germline V gene has CDR1 LGHDT and CDR2 YNNKEL (reference sequence). The CDR3 runs 14 residues. The ends were cut back, 2 bases at V and 4 bases at J, with 11 bases in the middle. The CDR3 protein is CASSQWYRTETQYF. DNA for the CDR3: TGTGCCAGCAGCCAATGGTACAGAACAGAGACCCAGTACTTC.

CDR3 DNA: TGTGCCAGTAGCACCACCGGACAGTTGAATTCACCCCTCCACTTT. Protein sequence: CASSTTGQLNSPLHF. The chain recombines TRBV19 with TRBJ1-6, with TRBD1 as a possible D gene (6 bases). Germline-derived CDR1 and CDR2 are LNHDA and SQIVND (reference sequence). The CDR3 covers 15 residues. V lost 6 bases and J lost 7, with 16 bases in between.

The chain carries TRBV2 and TRBJ1-5; D is unresolved. Trimming cost V 7 bases and J 0 bases, with 13 bases left between them. CDR3 size: 15 residues. Looked up from germline, CDR1 is SNHLY and CDR2 is FYNNEI. The CDR3 protein is CASTPGTASNQPQHF. The DNA for the CDR3 is TGTGCCAGCACTCCAGGAACAGCTAGCAATCAGCCCCAGCATTTT.